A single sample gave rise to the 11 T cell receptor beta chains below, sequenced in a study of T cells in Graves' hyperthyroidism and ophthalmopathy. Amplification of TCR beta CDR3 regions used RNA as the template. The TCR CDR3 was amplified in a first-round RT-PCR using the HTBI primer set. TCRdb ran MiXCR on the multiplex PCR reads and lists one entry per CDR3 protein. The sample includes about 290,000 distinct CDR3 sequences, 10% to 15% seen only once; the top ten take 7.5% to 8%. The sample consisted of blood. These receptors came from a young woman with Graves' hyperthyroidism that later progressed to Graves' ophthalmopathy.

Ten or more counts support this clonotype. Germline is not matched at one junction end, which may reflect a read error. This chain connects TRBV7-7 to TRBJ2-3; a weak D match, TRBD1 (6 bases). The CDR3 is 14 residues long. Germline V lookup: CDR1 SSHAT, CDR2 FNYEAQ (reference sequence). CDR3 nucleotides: TGTGCTAGCAGCGCGGACAGCGGCACAGATACGCAGTATTTT. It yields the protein CASSADSGTDTQYF. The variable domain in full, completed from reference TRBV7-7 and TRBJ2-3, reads GAGVSQSPRYKVTKRGQDVTLRCDPISSHATLYWYQQALGQGPEFLTYFNYEAQPDKSGLPSDRFSAERPEGSISTLTIQRTEQRDSAMYRCASSADSGTDTQYFGPGTRLTVL.

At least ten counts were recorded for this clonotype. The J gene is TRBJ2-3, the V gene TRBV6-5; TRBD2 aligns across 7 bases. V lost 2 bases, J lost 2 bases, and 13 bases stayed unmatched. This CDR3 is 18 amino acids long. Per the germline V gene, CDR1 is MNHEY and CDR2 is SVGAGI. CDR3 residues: CASSYLPWRAGYTDTQYF. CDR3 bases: TGTGCCAGCAGTTACCTTCCCTGGAGAGCGGGGTACACAGATACGCAGTATTTT.

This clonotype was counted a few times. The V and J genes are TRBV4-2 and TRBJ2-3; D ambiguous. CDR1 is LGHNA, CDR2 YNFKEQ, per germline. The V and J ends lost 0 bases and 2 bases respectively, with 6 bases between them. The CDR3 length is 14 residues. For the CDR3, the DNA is TGTGCCAGCAGCCAAGATACAGTCACAGATACGCAGTATTTT. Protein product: CASSQDTVTDTQYF.

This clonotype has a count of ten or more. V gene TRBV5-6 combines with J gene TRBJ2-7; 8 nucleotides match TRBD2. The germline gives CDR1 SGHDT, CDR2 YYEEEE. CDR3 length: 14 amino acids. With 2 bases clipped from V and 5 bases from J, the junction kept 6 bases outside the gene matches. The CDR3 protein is CASSFEAGANEQYF. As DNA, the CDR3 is TGTGCCAGCAGCTTCGAAGCGGGAGCCAACGAGCAGTACTTC.

CDR3 in DNA: TGTGCCAGCACCCCCCAGGGGCGTTTAGAGGGCTACACCTTC. Translating gives CASTPQGRLEGYTF. The chain uses TRBV5-4 and TRBJ1-2; weak D call: TRBD1 (6 bases). CDR3 size: 14 residues. Trimming took off 6 bases at V and 8 bases at J, with 20 bases between the two ends. CDR1 and CDR2 from the germline V gene are SGHNT and YYREEE (reference sequence).

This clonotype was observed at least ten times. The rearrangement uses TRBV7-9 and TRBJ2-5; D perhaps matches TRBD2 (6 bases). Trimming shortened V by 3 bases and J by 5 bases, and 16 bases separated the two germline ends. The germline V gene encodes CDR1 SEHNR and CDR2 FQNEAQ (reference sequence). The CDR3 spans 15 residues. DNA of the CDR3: TGTGCCAGCAGCTTTCAGTTCGGGGGTAGCGAGACCCAGTACTTC. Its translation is CASSFQFGGSETQYF. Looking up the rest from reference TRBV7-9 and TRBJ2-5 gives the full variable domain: DTGVSQNPRHKITKRGQNVTFRCDPISEHNRLYWYRQTLGQGPEFLTYFQNEAQLEKSRLLSDRFSAERPKGSFSTLEIQRTEQGDSAMYLCASSFQFGGSETQYFGPGTRLLVL.

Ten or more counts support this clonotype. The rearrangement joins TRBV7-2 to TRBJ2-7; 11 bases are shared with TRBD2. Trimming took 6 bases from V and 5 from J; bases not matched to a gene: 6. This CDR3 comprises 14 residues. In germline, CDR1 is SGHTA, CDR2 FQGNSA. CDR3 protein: CASSQSSGRNEQYF. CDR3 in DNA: TGTGCCAGCAGTCAATCTAGCGGGAGGAACGAGCAGTACTTC. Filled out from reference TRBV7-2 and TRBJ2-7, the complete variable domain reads GAGVSQSPSNKVTEKGKDVELRCDPISGHTALYWYRQSLGQGLEFLIYFQGNSAPDKSGLPSDRFSAERTGGSVSTLTIQRTQQEDSAVYLCASSQSSGRNEQYFGPGTRLTVT.

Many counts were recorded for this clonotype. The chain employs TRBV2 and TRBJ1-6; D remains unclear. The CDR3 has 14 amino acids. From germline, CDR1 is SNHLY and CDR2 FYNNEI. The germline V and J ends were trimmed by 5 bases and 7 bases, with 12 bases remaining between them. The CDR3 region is CASSSRVVNSPLHF. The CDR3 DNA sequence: TGTGCCAGCAGTAGTAGGGTGGTAAATTCACCCCTCCACTTT. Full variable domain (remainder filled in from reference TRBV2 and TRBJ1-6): EPEVTQTPSHQVTQMGQEVILRCVPISNHLYFYWYRQILGQKVEFLVSFYNNEISEKSEIFDDQFSVERPDGSNFTLKIRSTKLEDSAMYFCASSSRVVNSPLHFGNGTRLTVT.

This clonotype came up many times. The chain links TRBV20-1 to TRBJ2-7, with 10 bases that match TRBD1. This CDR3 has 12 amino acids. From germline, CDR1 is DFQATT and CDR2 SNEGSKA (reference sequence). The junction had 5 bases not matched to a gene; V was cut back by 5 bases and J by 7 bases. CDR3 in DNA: TGCAGTGCTTGGGACAGGGGAGGAGAGCAGTACTTC. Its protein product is CSAWDRGGEQYF.

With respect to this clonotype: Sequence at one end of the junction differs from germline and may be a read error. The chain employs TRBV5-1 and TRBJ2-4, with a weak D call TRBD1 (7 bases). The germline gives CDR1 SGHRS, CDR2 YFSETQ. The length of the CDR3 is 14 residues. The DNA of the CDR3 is TGCGCCAGCAGCGCGGGACAGCAGTGGGACATTCAGCACTTC. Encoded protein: CASSAGQQWDIQHF.

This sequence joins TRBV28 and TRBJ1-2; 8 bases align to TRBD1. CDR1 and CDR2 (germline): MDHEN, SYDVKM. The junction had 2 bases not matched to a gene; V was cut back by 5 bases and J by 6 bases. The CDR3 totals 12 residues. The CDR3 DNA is TGTGCCAGCAGTCTCAGGGGGCATGGCTACACCTTC. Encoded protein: CASSLRGHGYTF.